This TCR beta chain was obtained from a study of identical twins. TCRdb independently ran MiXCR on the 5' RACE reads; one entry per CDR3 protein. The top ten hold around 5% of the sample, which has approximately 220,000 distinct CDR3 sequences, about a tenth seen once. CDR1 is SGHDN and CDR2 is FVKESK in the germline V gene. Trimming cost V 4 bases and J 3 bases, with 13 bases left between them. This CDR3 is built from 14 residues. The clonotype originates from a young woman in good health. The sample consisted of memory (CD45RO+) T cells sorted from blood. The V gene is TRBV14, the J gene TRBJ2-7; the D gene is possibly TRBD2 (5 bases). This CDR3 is CASSRSGGYYEQYF. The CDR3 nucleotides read TGTGCCAGCAGCCGCAGTGGCGGGTACTACGAGCAGTACTTC.